The source of this T cell receptor beta chain is a study of T cell changes during pregnancy in multiple sclerosis. Deletions cut 6 bases from V and 5 bases from J, with 10 bases between. The length of the CDR3 is 12 residues. CDR1 is SEHNR and CDR2 is FQNEAQ in the germline V gene (reference sequence). Sequencing was performed with immunoSEQ multiplex PCR; in TCRdb, only in-frame clones are kept and a portion is missing. The sample yields roughly 69,000 clones, about nine tenths seen once. The source is a female donor with multiple sclerosis, enrolled in a pregnancy study. This chain links TRBV7-9 with TRBJ1-2; D is undetermined. The source material was peripheral blood, sampled in the third trimester of pregnancy. CDR3 nucleotides: TGTGCCAGCAGACTAGACGGTTATGGCTACACCTTC. Its protein is CASRLDGYGYTF.